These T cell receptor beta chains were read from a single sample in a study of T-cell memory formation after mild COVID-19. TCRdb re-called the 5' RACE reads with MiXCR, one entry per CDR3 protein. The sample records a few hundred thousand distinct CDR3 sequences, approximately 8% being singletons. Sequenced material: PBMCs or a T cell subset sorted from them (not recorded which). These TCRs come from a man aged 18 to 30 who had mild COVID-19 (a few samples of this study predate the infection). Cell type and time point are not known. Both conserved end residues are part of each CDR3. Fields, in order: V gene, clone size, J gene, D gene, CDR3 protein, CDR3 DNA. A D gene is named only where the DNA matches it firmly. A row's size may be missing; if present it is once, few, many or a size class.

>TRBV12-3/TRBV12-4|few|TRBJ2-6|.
CASSIRTTGTGANVLTF
TGTGCCAGCAGTATCCGCACAACAGGGACTGGGGCCAACGTCCTGACTTTC
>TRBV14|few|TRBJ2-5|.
CASSQVPSRQETQYF
TGTGCCAGCAGCCAAGTGCCCTCGCGCCAAGAGACCCAGTACTTC
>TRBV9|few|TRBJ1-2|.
CASSGLGEGYTF
TGTGCCAGCAGCGGGCTAGGGGAAGGCTACACCTTC
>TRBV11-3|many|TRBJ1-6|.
CASSRDGNSPLHF
TGTGCCAGCAGCCGGGACGGAAATTCACCCCTCCACTTT
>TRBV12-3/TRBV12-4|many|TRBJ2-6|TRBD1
CASSPPPGTGNPGANVLTF
TGTGCCAGCAGTCCTCCCCCCGGGACAGGGAACCCCGGGGCCAACGTCCTGACTTTC
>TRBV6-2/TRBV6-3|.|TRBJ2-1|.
CASRRVSYNEQFF
TGTGCCAGCAGGCGTGTCTCCTACAATGAGCAGTTCTTC
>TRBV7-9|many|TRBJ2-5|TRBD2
CASSLVGGLAGQETQYF
TGTGCCAGCAGCTTAGTTGGGGGACTAGCGGGCCAAGAGACCCAGTACTTC
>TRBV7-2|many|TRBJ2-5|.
CASSSWGKETQYF
TGTGCCAGCAGCTCATGGGGCAAAGAGACCCAGTACTTC
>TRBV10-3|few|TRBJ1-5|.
CAIKSEVGQPQHF
TGTGCCATCAAAAGTGAGGTTGGCCAGCCCCAGCATTTT
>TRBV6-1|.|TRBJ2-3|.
CASERLVSTDTQYF
TGTGCCAGCGAACGACTAGTTAGCACAGATACGCAGTATTTT
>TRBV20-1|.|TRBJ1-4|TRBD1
CSAGGQGAPNNEKLFF
TGCAGTGCTGGAGGACAGGGGGCCCCAAATAATGAAAAACTGTTTTTT
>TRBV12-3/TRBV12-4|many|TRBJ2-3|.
CASSLGGAYTQYF
TGTGCCAGCAGCCTAGGGGGGGCGTATACGCAGTATTTT
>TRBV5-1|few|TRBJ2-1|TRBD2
CASSRHIAGESYNEQFF
TGCGCCAGCAGCCGGCATATTGCGGGGGAGTCCTACAATGAGCAGTTCTTC
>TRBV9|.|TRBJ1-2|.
CASSVRGPDGYTF
TGTGCCAGCAGCGTAAGGGGACCAGACGGCTACACCTTC
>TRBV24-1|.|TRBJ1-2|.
CATSDPGRNGYTF
TGTGCCACCAGTGATCCCGGACGGAATGGCTACACCTTC
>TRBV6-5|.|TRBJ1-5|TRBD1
CASSRTGESNQPQHF
TGTGCCAGCAGTCGAACAGGGGAGAGCAATCAGCCCCAGCATTTT
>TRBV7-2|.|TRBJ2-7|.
CASSSSPVGEQYF
TGTGCCAGCAGCTCCTCCCCCGTCGGCGAGCAGTACTTC
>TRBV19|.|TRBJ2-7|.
CASSMRESSYEQYF
TGTGCCAGTAGTATGAGGGAAAGCTCCTACGAGCAGTACTTC
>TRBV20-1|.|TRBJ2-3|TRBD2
CSARAWSSGSTDTQYF
TGCAGTGCTAGAGCTTGGTCTAGCGGAAGCACAGATACGCAGTATTTT
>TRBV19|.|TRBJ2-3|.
CAIRFRTDTQYF
TGTGCCATCCGCTTTCGCACAGATACGCAGTATTTT
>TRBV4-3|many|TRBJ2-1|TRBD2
CASSQGGAAGDNEQFF
TGCGCCAGCAGCCAAGGTGGGGCGGCGGGGGACAATGAGCAGTTCTTC
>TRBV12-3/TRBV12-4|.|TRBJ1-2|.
CASSFEAGRGGYTF
TGTGCCAGCAGTTTTGAGGCCGGCCGCGGTGGCTACACCTTC
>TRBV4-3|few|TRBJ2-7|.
CASGLAGRYEQYF
TGCGCCAGCGGACTTGCGGGCAGATACGAGCAGTACTTC
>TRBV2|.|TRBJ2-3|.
CASTLEGMGADTQYF
TGTGCCAGCACCTTAGAGGGAATGGGTGCAGATACGCAGTATTTT
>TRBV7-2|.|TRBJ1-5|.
CASGSPNQPQHF
TGTGCCAGCGGGTCCCCGAATCAGCCCCAGCATTTT
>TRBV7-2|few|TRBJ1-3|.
CASSWDPSGNTIYF
TGTGCCAGCAGCTGGGACCCATCTGGAAACACCATATATTTT
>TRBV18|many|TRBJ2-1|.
CASSPGPDGAIAQFF
TGTGCCAGCTCACCGGGTCCCGACGGGGCAATCGCGCAGTTCTTC
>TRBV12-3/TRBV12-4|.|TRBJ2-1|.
CASSFRDTHNEQFF
TGTGCCAGCAGCTTCCGGGACACCCACAATGAGCAGTTCTTC
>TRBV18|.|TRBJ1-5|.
CASSPGPNNQPQHF
TGTGCCAGCTCCCCGGGACCCAACAATCAGCCCCAGCATTTT
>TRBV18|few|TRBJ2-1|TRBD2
CASSPRLAGGKNEQFF
TGTGCCAGCTCACCACGACTAGCGGGGGGGAAGAATGAGCAGTTCTTC
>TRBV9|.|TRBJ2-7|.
CASSSQVVGATIYEQYF
TGTGCCAGCAGCTCCCAAGTGGTGGGGGCAACCATCTACGAGCAGTACTTC
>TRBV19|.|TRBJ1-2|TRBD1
CASSMRDRVPRGYGYTF
TGTGCCAGTAGTATGAGGGACAGGGTCCCTCGGGGCTATGGCTACACCTTC
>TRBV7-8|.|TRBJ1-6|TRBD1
CASSQGTVGTYNSPLHF
TGTGCCAGCAGCCAAGGGACAGTCGGGACCTATAATTCACCCCTCCACTTT
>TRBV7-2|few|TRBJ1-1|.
CASSFFRQGRTEAFF
TGTGCCAGCAGCTTTTTCAGGCAGGGGAGGACTGAAGCTTTCTTT
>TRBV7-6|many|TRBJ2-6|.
CASSLTSPGTGANVLTF
TGTGCCAGCAGCTTAACGAGCCCCGGGACTGGGGCCAACGTCCTGACTTTC
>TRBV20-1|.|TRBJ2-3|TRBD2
CSANLAGGFTDTQYF
TGCAGTGCCAACCTAGCGGGGGGCTTCACAGATACGCAGTATTTT
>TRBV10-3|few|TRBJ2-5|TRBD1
CAIYPLFQTGGPETQYF
TGTGCCATCTATCCACTGTTTCAGACAGGGGGTCCAGAGACCCAGTACTTC
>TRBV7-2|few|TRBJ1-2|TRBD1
CASSLGTALANYGYTF
TGTGCCAGCAGCTTGGGGACAGCTCTAGCTAACTATGGCTACACCTTC
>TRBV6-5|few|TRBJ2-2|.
CASSDPTDYTGELFF
TGTGCCAGCAGTGACCCGACAGATTACACCGGGGAGCTGTTTTTT
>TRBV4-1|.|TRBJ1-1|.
CASSLSFHGPEAFF
TGCGCCAGCAGCCTCTCATTTCATGGGCCTGAAGCTTTCTTT
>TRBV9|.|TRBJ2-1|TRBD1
CASSATGTVGLSYNEQFF
TGTGCCAGCAGCGCGACAGGGACGGTGGGCCTTTCTTACAATGAGCAGTTCTTC
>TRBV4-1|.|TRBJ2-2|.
CASSQKTHGDTGELFF
TGCGCCAGCAGCCAAAAGACCCATGGGGACACCGGGGAGCTGTTTTTT
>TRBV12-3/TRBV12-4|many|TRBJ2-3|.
CATKGVTDTQYF
TGTGCCACCAAGGGGGTCACAGATACGCAGTATTTT
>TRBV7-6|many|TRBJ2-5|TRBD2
CASSLWGGYQETQYF
TGTGCCAGCAGCTTATGGGGGGGGTACCAAGAGACCCAGTACTTC
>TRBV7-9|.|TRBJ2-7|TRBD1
CASSYGQGFEQYF
TGTGCCAGCAGCTACGGACAGGGTTTCGAGCAGTACTTC
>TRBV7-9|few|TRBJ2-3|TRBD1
CASSLVPGQAPVTDTQYF
TGTGCCAGCAGCTTAGTGCCGGGACAGGCCCCCGTTACAGATACGCAGTATTTT
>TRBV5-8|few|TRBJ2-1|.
CASSPSGLEQFF
TGTGCCAGCAGCCCTAGTGGGTTGGAGCAGTTCTTC
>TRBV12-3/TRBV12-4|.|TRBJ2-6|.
CASSLARFGSGANVLTF
TGTGCCAGCAGTTTAGCCCGGTTCGGCTCTGGGGCCAACGTCCTGACTTTC
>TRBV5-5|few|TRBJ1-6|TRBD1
CASSLAGTGMSSPLHF
TGTGCCAGCAGCTTGGCCGGGACAGGGATGAGTTCACCCCTCCACTTT
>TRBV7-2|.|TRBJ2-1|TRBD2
CASSGRGSRNEQFF
TGTGCCAGCAGCGGGCGGGGGTCTAGGAATGAGCAGTTCTTC
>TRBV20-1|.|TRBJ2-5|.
CSARGGAGETQYF
TGCAGTGCTAGAGGGGGGGCGGGAGAGACCCAGTACTTC
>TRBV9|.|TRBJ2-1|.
CASTHSGGNEQFF
TGTGCCAGCACCCATTCTGGGGGCAATGAGCAGTTCTTC
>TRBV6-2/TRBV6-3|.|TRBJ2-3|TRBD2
CASSYSLLLAGNTDTQYF
TGTGCCAGCAGTTACTCCCTCTTACTAGCGGGTAACACAGATACGCAGTATTTT
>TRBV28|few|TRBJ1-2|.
CASSLSSAPNGYTF
TGTGCCAGCAGTTTATCATCTGCCCCTAATGGCTACACCTTC
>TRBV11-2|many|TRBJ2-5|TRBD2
CASSHGLAGLETQYF
TGTGCCAGCAGCCACGGACTAGCGGGGTTGGAGACCCAGTACTTC
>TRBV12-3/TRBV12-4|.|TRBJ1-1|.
CASTSGPRAEAFF
TGTGCCAGCACCTCGGGACCGAGAGCTGAAGCTTTCTTT
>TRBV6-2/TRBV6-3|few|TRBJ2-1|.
CASSTGGNYEQFF
TGTGCCAGCTCCACGGGCGGGAACTATGAGCAGTTCTTC
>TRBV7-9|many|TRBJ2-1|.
CASSLRRSNEQFF
TGTGCCAGCAGCTTAAGGCGCAGCAATGAGCAGTTCTTC